The 24 T cell receptor beta chains listed next were all sequenced from one sample in a study of early T cells in non-severe SARS-CoV-2 infection (dated by TCRdb to about 2021). Receptor amplification or capture employed 5' RACE. Sequencing used a NextSeq 500. The public reads were run again by TCRdb, first through fastp at Q25 and then through MiXCR, and only productive beta chains were kept. Rows are combined by CDR3 protein, so each entry shows the most common genes and DNA. In this sample the table shows about 83,000 distinct CDR3 sequences, about an eighth of which occur a single time. Together, the top ten hold roughly 3% of the sample. Specimen: whole blood. The receptors here all came from an adult who was a healthcare worker with PCR-confirmed SARS-CoV-2 infection or an uninfected control (not recorded which).

The chain has TRBV20-1 and TRBJ2-4, with D hard to call. Germline loops: CDR1 DFQATT, CDR2 SNEGSKA (reference sequence). This CDR3 spans 13 amino acids. The germline V and J ends were trimmed by 3 bases and 0 bases, with 6 bases remaining between them. The CDR3 DNA is TGCAGTGCTAGTGGCATAGCCAAAAACATTCAGTACTTC. This translates into CSASGIAKNIQYF.

This clonotype was seen many times. The chain joins TRBV7-2 to TRBJ1-5; a weak D match, TRBD1 (6 bases). Between the trimmed V and J ends, which lost 5 bases and 7 bases, there was a span of 15 bases. Germline CDR1 reads SGHTA; CDR2 reads FQGNSA. This CDR3 is built from 14 residues. CDR3 nucleotides: TGTGCCAGCAGCGACGGGACAAATCCCCAGCCCCAGCATTTT. Translation gives CASSDGTNPQPQHF.

This chain's CDR3 is CASSRYVTGAFDYEQYF. As DNA, the CDR3 is TGTGCCAGCAGTCGATATGTCACAGGGGCGTTTGACTACGAGCAGTACTTC. J is TRBJ2-7 and V is TRBV27; the match to TRBD1 covers 7 bases. Germline V gives CDR1 MNHEY, CDR2 SMNVEV (reference sequence). The CDR3 has 17 residues. Trimming cost V 5 bases and J 3 bases; bases outside gene matches: 16.

This clonotype was observed many times. The chain links TRBV5-6 to TRBJ2-7; D remains unclear. Trimming removed 5 bases from V and 0 bases from J, with 6 bases in between. CDR3 length: 12 residues. From germline, CDR1 is SGHDT and CDR2 YYEEEE. The CDR3 bases are TGTGCCAGCAGGGGCAACTCCTACGAGCAGTACTTC. This encodes CASRGNSYEQYF.

This clonotype was observed a handful of times. V is TRBV3-1 and J is TRBJ2-1; a weak D match, TRBD2 (5 bases). This CDR3 spans 15 amino acids. Trimming stripped 3 bases from V and 0 bases from J, with 9 bases between. Looked up from germline, CDR1 is LGHDT and CDR2 is YNNKEL (reference sequence). The CDR3 region has the DNA TGTGCCAGCAGCCAGGAGGCGAGCTCCTACAATGAGCAGTTCTTC. This encodes CASSQEASSYNEQFF.

The rearrangement uses TRBV21-1 and TRBJ2-3. TRBV21-1 is designated a pseudogene. The CDR3 runs to 16 residues. CDR3 amino acids: CASSKGQCPSTDTQYF. The CDR3 bases are TGTGCCAGCAGCAAAGGGCAGTGTCCTAGCACAGATACGCAGTATTTT.

The rearrangement links TRBV6-2 or TRBV6-3 to TRBJ1-2; 11 nucleotides line up with TRBD1. Germline assignment: CDR1 MNHEY and CDR2 SVGEGT. The CDR3 is 16 residues long. Germline trimming cut 2 bases from V and 5 bases from J; bases unmatched to any gene: 7. CDR3 DNA: TGTGCCAGCAGTTACGAGAAGGGACAGGGGGATTATGGCTACACCTTC. This gives the protein CASSYEKGQGDYGYTF.

In its sample, this clonotype was seen a few times. This chain joins TRBV20-1 and TRBJ2-7; maybe TRBD2 (5 bases). The V end was cut by 0 bases, the J end by 5 bases, with 17 bases between. This CDR3 contains 15 residues. CDR1 and CDR2 (germline): DFQATT, SNEGSKA (reference sequence). The CDR3 is CSARDRGGVKDEQYF. In DNA, the CDR3 is TGCAGTGCTAGAGATCGAGGAGGAGTCAAGGACGAGCAGTACTTC.

This clonotype appeared a few times. The V gene is TRBV29-1, the J gene TRBJ1-2, with D unclear. V lost 2 bases to trimming and J lost 7 bases, with 11 bases between them. This CDR3 region has 12 residues. CDR1 is SQVTM and CDR2 is ANQGSEA in the germline V gene. As DNA, the CDR3 is TGCAGCGTTGAATGGCAGGCTGGTGGCTACACCTTC. This gives the protein CSVEWQAGGYTF.

This clonotype was detected only a few times. V is TRBV21-1 and J is TRBJ2-7; the table assigns TRBD1, which was not confirmed against the DNA. TRBV21-1 is flagged as a pseudogene. There are 13 residues in the CDR3. CDR3 coding DNA: TGTGCCAGCACCCCGGACAGGGACTTGCGACAGTACTTC. Amino acids: CASTPDRDLRQYF.

This clonotype was detected only a few times. DNA of the CDR3: TGTGCCAGCAGAGGTGGGCGAACCTACGAGCAGTACTTC. It encodes CASRGGRTYEQYF. The chain is built from TRBV2 and TRBJ2-7; no clear D. Trimming pared 6 bases from V and 2 bases from J, leaving 11 bases between. The CDR3 is made up of 13 amino acids. Per the germline V gene, CDR1 is SNHLY and CDR2 is FYNNEI.

The chain couples TRBV2 to TRBJ2-5; possibly TRBD2 for D (5 bases). Trimming shortened V by 5 bases and J by 2 bases, and 9 bases separated the two germline ends. Germline CDR1 and CDR2: SNHLY and FYNNEI. The CDR3 runs to 13 residues. The CDR3 loop is CASSPGRQETQYF. In nucleotides, the CDR3 is TGTGCCAGCAGTCCGGGGAGACAAGAGACCCAGTACTTC.

V is TRBV11-3 and J is TRBJ2-4; D may be TRBD1 (6 bases). The CDR3 totals 14 residues. Per germline, CDR1 SGHNT and CDR2 YENEEA. V lost 5 bases and J 11 bases, leaving 19 bases between the germline ends. CDR3 protein: CASSLTVTGNVQYF. CDR3 nucleotide sequence: TGTGCCAGCAGCCTGACCGTGACAGGAAATGTTCAGTACTTC.

The table lists this clonotype with a few counts. J is TRBJ1-3 and V is TRBV27; D is possibly TRBD1 (6 bases). Trimming removed 2 bases from V and 2 bases from J, with 10 bases in between. The CDR3 sequence is 15 residues long. Germline V gene sequence: CDR1 MNHEY, CDR2 SMNVEV (reference sequence). The CDR3 loop is CASSLRGGPGNTIYF. In DNA form, the CDR3 reads TGTGCCAGCAGTTTAAGGGGGGGGCCTGGAAACACCATATATTTT.

This clonotype has a handful of counts. The chain carries TRBV3-1 and TRBJ2-3; no clear D. V was clipped by 2 bases and J by 3 bases, with 6 bases between them. Germline V gene sequence: CDR1 LGHDT, CDR2 YNNKEL (reference sequence). The length of the CDR3 is 13 residues. CDR3 region: CASSQLGTDTQYF. DNA of the CDR3: TGTGCCAGCAGCCAACTAGGAACAGATACGCAGTATTTT.

This clonotype was counted at least ten times. V gene TRBV5-1 combines with J gene TRBJ1-1; D call uncertain. The germline V gene encodes CDR1 SGHRS and CDR2 YFSETQ. The ends were cut back, 5 bases at V and 2 bases at J, with 16 bases in the middle. This CDR3 region has 15 residues. CDR3 amino acids: CASRPTMQQNTEAFF. CDR3 nucleotide sequence: TGCGCCAGCAGACCTACCATGCAGCAAAACACTGAAGCTTTCTTT.

This clonotype was counted a few times. This chain connects TRBV28 to TRBJ2-3; tentative D call: TRBD1 (6 bases). This CDR3 is built from 15 residues. V dropped 2 bases and J dropped 1 base, with 10 bases sitting between them. Germline V lookup: CDR1 MDHEN, CDR2 SYDVKM. The CDR3 sequence is CASSLGGYGTDTQYF. The CDR3 DNA reads TGTGCCAGCAGTTTAGGGGGCTACGGCACAGATACGCAGTATTTT. Full variable domain (missing parts from reference TRBV28 and TRBJ2-3): DVKVTQSSRYLVKRTGEKVFLECVQDMDHENMFWYRQDPGLGLRLIYFSYDVKMKEKGDIPEGYSVSREKKERFSLILESASTNQTSMYLCASSLGGYGTDTQYFGPGTRLTVL.

At least ten counts were recorded for this clonotype. The genes are TRBV24-1 and TRBJ2-1; 8 bases are shared with TRBD1. CDR1 is KGHDR and CDR2 is SFDVKD in the germline V gene. With 3 bases clipped from V and 4 bases from J, the junction kept 7 bases outside the gene matches. The CDR3 consists of 16 residues. This CDR3 is CATSDTRTGYYNEQFF. CDR3 nucleotide sequence: TGTGCCACCAGTGATACTAGGACAGGGTATTACAATGAGCAGTTCTTC.

This clonotype was detected ten times or more. J is TRBJ2-1 and V is TRBV15; D gene unclear. The germline gives CDR1 LNHNV, CDR2 YYDKDF (reference sequence). The CDR3 runs to 15 residues. Trimming removed 0 bases from V and 2 bases from J, with 8 bases in between. CDR3 in amino acids: CATSRDKVTYNEQFF. DNA for the CDR3: TGTGCCACCAGCAGAGACAAAGTGACCTACAATGAGCAGTTCTTC.

This clonotype has ten or more counts. V and J are TRBV10-2 and TRBJ2-1; possible D gene TRBD2, 5 bases. The CDR3 is 12 residues long. The germline gives CDR1 WSHSY, CDR2 SAAADI. The V end lost 5 bases, the J end lost 6 bases, and 8 bases lay between the germline ends. In nucleotides, the CDR3 is TGCGCCAGCAGTCGACTATCCAATGAGCAGTTCTTC. It encodes CASSRLSNEQFF.

The rearrangement links TRBV12-3 or TRBV12-4 to TRBJ2-1; D gene unclear. The CDR3 is made up of 15 amino acids. Deletions cut 5 bases from V and 3 bases from J, with 14 bases between. The CDR3 DNA reads as TGTGCCAGCAGTCGCTCACCCACCTTCTACAATGAGCAGTTCTTC. Translation: CASSRSPTFYNEQFF.

This clonotype was detected a few times. The chain uses TRBV28 and TRBJ2-7, with 15 bases matching TRBD2. V gave up 5 bases and J gave up 4 bases; unmatched junction bases: 6. This CDR3 is 16 amino acids long. Per the germline V gene, CDR1 is MDHEN and CDR2 is SYDVKM. The CDR3 DNA reads TGTGCCAGCAGTCCGGGACTAGCGGGAGGCCGATACGAGCAGTACTTC. Protein sequence: CASSPGLAGGRYEQYF.

This clonotype was counted at least ten times. The V call is TRBV11-3, the J call TRBJ1-1; maybe TRBD1 (5 bases). CDR3 length: 15 residues. The V and J ends lost 6 bases and 0 bases respectively, with 14 bases between them. Germline V gene lookup returns CDR1 SGHNT and CDR2 YENEEA. The CDR3 loop is CASSAGGAMNTEAFF. The CDR3 bases are TGTGCCAGCAGTGCCGGCGGGGCGATGAACACTGAAGCTTTCTTT.

This clonotype appeared many times. The chain is built from TRBV5-1 and TRBJ1-4; a weak D match, TRBD1 (6 bases). The germline gives CDR1 SGHRS, CDR2 YFSETQ. The germline V and J ends were trimmed by 3 bases and 7 bases, with 19 bases remaining between them. The CDR3 spans 16 residues. The CDR3 loop is CASSWETGPGGEKLFF. In nucleotides, the CDR3 is TGCGCCAGCAGCTGGGAAACAGGGCCCGGTGGTGAAAAACTGTTTTTT.